The sequence of this TCR beta chain was determined in a study of radiation and T cells in renal cell carcinoma. Assay used: immunoSEQ multiplex PCR; TCRdb lists only in-frame clones, some missing. Of about 86,000 clones in the sample, approximately 80% were seen once. V trimming: 4 bases; J trimming: 4 bases; junction bases outside the gene matches: 3. The CDR3 is 15 residues long. Germline CDR1 and CDR2: MNHEY and SVGAGI. Time point defined: blood 4 weeks post-SBRT, at nephrectomy. Treatment defined: 15 Gy SBRT to primary tumor, nephrectomy 4 weeks later. Nephrectomy followed 15 Gy stereotactic body radiation by 4 weeks.

Specimen: blood, collected from a patient whose treatment included radiotherapy and nephrectomy. The chain is built from TRBV6-5 and TRBJ2-1, with 11 bases fitting TRBD2. This receptor was identified in a man aged 45 to 65 with renal cell carcinoma. DNA of the CDR3: TGTGCCAGCAGTTCCGGACTAGCGGGTTACAATGAGCAGTTCTTC. Protein: CASSSGLAGYNEQFF.